Included here is one T cell receptor beta chain sequence, with context. These data belong to a study of blood T cell repertoires in COVID-19. In the study overall: Collection of acute and convalescent COVID-19 samples took place in the United States, Italy and Spain.

V lost 1 base to trimming and J lost 6 bases; unmatched junction nucleotides: 2. CDR1 LNHNV and CDR2 YYDKDF come from the germline V gene (reference sequence). The CDR3 has 14 residues. Libraries were prepared by immunoSEQ multiplex PCR; TCRdb keeps only in-frame clonotypes and omits some of them. The sample consists of 250,000 to 350,000 clones, around 90% of them appearing once. The source of this sequence is a man between 18 and 35 years old who had recovered from COVID-19. Specimen: peripheral blood. V usage is TRBV15 and J usage is TRBJ2-2; 7 bases agree with TRBD1. The CDR3 DNA reads as TGTGCCACCAGCAGAGTCCAGGGGGCCGGGGAGCTGTTTTTT. The encoded protein is CATSRVQGAGELFF.